This TCR beta chain was sequenced for a study of a mutant IDH1 vaccine in newly diagnosed glioma (dated by TCRdb to about 2021). Notes on the research overall: Across visits V03 through V10, patients got a total of eight vaccinations, given in weeks 1, 3, 5, 7, 11, 15, 19 and 23. Vaccination was initiated 4-6 weeks after radiotherapy alone, or concurrently with temozolomide cycles in the chemotherapy-containing groups. Of the roughly 32 patients who were treated, about 62% were male and roughly 38% were female, and the mean age was approximately 40 years. Prior to enrollment, patients had been given standard therapy consisting of radiotherapy alone, temozolomide alone, or radiochemotherapy with temozolomide, with the combination given to most patients. Peripheral blood was drawn at six visits: V03 (baseline), V05, V07, V10, V12 and V13. For exploratory analyses, 25 treated patients had longitudinal TCRB deep sequencing done wherever samples were available. Study-level results and caveats: PBMC samples for TCRB deep sequencing were selected based on availability. Across multiple MHC alleles, vaccine-induced immune responses were seen in 90% to 95% of patients. According to the authors, sample limitations meant that analyses of patient blood samples could not be reproduced. No apparent relationship was observed between pseudoprogression and alterations in the top peripheral T cell clonotypes detected by TCRB sequencing.

Its CDR3 holds 15 amino acids, cysteine through phenylalanine. Only the CDR3 DNA stays, 45 bases, in frame from base 1. V gives up 3 bases and J gives up 0 bases, and the segment between their germline ends measures 11 bases. CDR1 LNHDA and CDR2 SQIVND are derived from the germline V gene (reference sequence). Turning to this clone: What antigen it recognizes has not been identified. Base qualities are not recorded, but no much larger clone differs from it by a single base.

Libraries came from the immunoSEQ multiplex PCR assay. The hsTCRB Kit was used according to the manufacturer's protocol to amplify rearranged TCR beta chain sequences. An Illumina MiSeq was used to sequence the TCRB libraries. Concerning the study's data processing: The kit vendor's proprietary platform handled demultiplexing, trimming and gene mapping. Imported from immuneACCESS, the table was reduced by TCRdb to in-frame sequences with V and J called. These copies leave out some clones; in studies compared against another copy, an unresolved V gene accounts for under half, and the cause of the remainder is not known. Clone size and the V and J calls come from that table; the DNA yielded D and trimming. Present in this sample are 110,000 or so clones, 85% to 90% of which were seen just once. Jointly, the top ten make up roughly 0.65% of the sample. The time point label corresponds to: week 11, during vaccination. A 20-mer mutant IDH1 peptide at 300 micrograms in Montanide made up each vaccine dose, which was injected subcutaneously together with topical imiquimod. Newly diagnosed WHO grade 3 or 4 IDH1-mutant astrocytomas showing loss of nuclear ATRX were present in the donors. The samples were drawn from NOA16, a multicentre, single-arm, open-label phase I trial in Germany that tested a mutant IDH1 peptide vaccine in humans for the first time. Genomic DNA for TCRB sequencing was extracted from EDTA blood using the DNeasy Blood and Tissue Kit.

The chain is made from TRBV19 and TRBJ1-1; no D gene can be assigned with confidence. The TCR comes from a woman between 45 and 65 years old with glioma. The sequencing used PBMCs, collected from a glioma patient whose treatment included an IDH1 peptide vaccine. The DNA sequence is given as TGTGCCAGTAGTATCGGGCAGGCTTTGAACACTGAAGCTTTCTTT. This encodes CASSIGQALNTEAFF.